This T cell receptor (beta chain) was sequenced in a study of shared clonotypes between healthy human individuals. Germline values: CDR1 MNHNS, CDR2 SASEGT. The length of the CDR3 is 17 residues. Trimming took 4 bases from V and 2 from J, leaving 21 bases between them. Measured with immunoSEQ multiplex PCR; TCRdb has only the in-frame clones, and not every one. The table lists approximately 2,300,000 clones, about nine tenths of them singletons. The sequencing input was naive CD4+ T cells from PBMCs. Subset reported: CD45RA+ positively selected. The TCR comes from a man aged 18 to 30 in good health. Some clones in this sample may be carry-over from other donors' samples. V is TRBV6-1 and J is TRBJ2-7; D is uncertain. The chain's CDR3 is CASSGTPNLDLPYEQYF. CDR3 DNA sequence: TGTGCCAGCAGTGGGACCCCTAACCTTGACTTGCCCTACGAGCAGTACTTC.